This TCR beta chain stems from a study of control samples from healthy donors and cancer patients. The method was immunoSEQ multiplex PCR; TCRdb's version includes in-frame clones alone and lacks a portion of them. The sample contains about 82,000 clones, around 94% of which appear only once. Between the trimmed V and J ends, which lost 5 bases and 3 bases, there was a span of 16 bases. Germline V lookup: CDR1 SGHAT, CDR2 FQNNGV. The CDR3 sequence is 15 residues long. This clone occurred once. The receptor was isolated from a woman aged 18-29 years in good health. The rearrangement uses TRBV11-2 and TRBJ2-5, with a possible D match to TRBD2 (5 bases). The sample consisted of blood. The CDR3 spells CASSPRGKDEETQYF. The DNA for the CDR3 is TGTGCCAGCAGCCCCCGAGGGAAGGACGAAGAGACCCAGTACTTC.